This TCR beta chain originates from a study of shared clonotypes between healthy human individuals (TCRdb year 2020). About the study as a whole: A few men and a couple of women, aged 18 to 49 years, made up the cohort. For each donor, three plates each were used for CD4 naive and CD4 memory, two plates were used for CD8 naive, and one plate was used for CD8 memory. To estimate repertoire size and how much clonotype sharing occurs between individuals, the study deeply sequenced the blood TCR repertoires of five healthy adults. Libraries were prepared and TCR repertoires were sequenced by different laboratories using diverse techniques, in order to increase sequencing depth and limit assay-specific biases. Per donor, leukapheresis produced somewhere between about 0.85 and 8.9 billion PBMCs. Results and caveats for the whole study, not just this receptor: Across four donors, around 5.4% of naive CD4, approximately 4% of naive CD8, around 2.1% of memory CD4, and approximately 0.4% of memory CD8 clonotypes were shared. Sampling was restricted to blood, and TCR repertoires in tissues likely differ from the TCR repertoires found in blood. Based on pairwise subsampling, the degree of clonotype sharing among donors was expected to be affected by sequencing depth. Because the study included a small number of donors, the genetic and exposure-history diversity represented was limited. Even with the large sequencing depth, rarefaction of the sorted-subset datasets indicated that sequencing was incomplete. Higher generation probabilities were observed for clonotypes shared by all four sorted-subset donors than for non-shared clonotypes. Estimated clonotype richness was generally larger for naive than for memory subsets.

Using the deep immunoSEQ assay, multiplex PCR amplified TCR CDR3 regions from genomic DNA. Genomic DNA extracted from each cell subset was distributed evenly over all wells of several immunoSEQ 96-well plates, and each plate served as one replicate. For sorted subsets, each replicate PCR was loaded with about 0.2 ug genomic DNA, equivalent to 30,000 or so T cell genomes. Purified libraries were quantified with a Qubit 3.0 fluorometer, sized on a Bioanalyzer 2100, and re-quantified with the KAPA Library Quantification kit. A separate single-read 150-cycle Illumina NextSeq 550 flow cell was used to sequence each immunoSEQ 96-well plate. In the authors' own workflow: Because the immunoSEQ output included only junctional sequences and no quality scores, the filtering could not be the same as the filtering used for full-length reads. To assign V/J genes and CDR3, sequences were annotated using PyIR, a Python wrapper for IgBLAST v1.9, with IMGT germline references. Reads were filtered out if the reads had weak V/J assignments (E-value above 1e-6), no CDR3, stop codons, out-of-frame junctions, or ambiguous translated residues. V3J clonotypes were defined by identical inferred V gene, J gene, and CDR3 amino acid sequence. Percentage overlap between repertoires was computed as shared unique clonotypes divided by the size of the smaller repertoire. Repertoire richness was assessed with RTK rarefaction, the Chao1 estimator, and Recon v2.1 estimates of unobserved clonotypes. Generation probabilities for all TCRbeta clonotypes obtained by the gDNA method from four donors were computed using OLGA. The immuneACCESS repertoire file appears here via TCRdb, limited to in-frame rearrangements. These files lack a portion of the clones; in checked studies, under half of the deficit traces to unresolved V genes, and the cause of the others is not known. Clone size and V and J calls were adopted from that table, with D and trimming inferred from the DNA. The sample table shows roughly 1,800,000 clones, and over 85% are seen once. The ten largest account for under 1.5% of the sample.

V is shortened by 6 bases, J by 0 bases, and the region joining them spans 12 bases. The CDR3 covers 14 residues, taking in both the cysteine and the phenylalanine. Just the 42-base CDR3 DNA is kept, in frame starting at base 1. From the germline V gene, CDR1 is SGHVS and CDR2 is FQNEAQ. On this clone: Its specific antigen is unknown. No base quality values were provided; no much bigger clone lies one nucleotide off.

For the CD8 naive samples, CD45RO-negative cells were positively selected for CCR7, yielding a CD45RA+CCR7+ population from which TemRA cells were excluded. The donors were healthy, HIV-negative adults with no recently reported acute infections or vaccinations. Only Caucasian adults living in Nashville, Tennessee, USA were represented among the donors. After blood collection by leukapheresis, PBMCs were isolated using Ficoll-Histopaque density gradient centrifugation and then cryopreserved in the vapor phase of liquid nitrogen. Analytical flow cytometry was used to check the purity and quantity of each magnetically sorted T cell population. Genomic DNA was isolated from every sorted fraction and measured by UV absorbance on a Nanodrop 2000c.

The sequenced sample consisted of naive CD8+ T cells sorted from blood. The label giving this sample's cell subset or site can be read as: CD45RA+CCR7+. This sequence was found in a man aged 18-30 years in good health. The rearranged chain carries TRBV7-8 and TRBJ2-7, with a weak D call of TRBD1 (6 bases match). The DNA sequence is as follows: TGTGCCAGCAGTCCCGACAGGTACTCCTACGAGCAGTACTTC. Translated, this is CASSPDRYSYEQYF.